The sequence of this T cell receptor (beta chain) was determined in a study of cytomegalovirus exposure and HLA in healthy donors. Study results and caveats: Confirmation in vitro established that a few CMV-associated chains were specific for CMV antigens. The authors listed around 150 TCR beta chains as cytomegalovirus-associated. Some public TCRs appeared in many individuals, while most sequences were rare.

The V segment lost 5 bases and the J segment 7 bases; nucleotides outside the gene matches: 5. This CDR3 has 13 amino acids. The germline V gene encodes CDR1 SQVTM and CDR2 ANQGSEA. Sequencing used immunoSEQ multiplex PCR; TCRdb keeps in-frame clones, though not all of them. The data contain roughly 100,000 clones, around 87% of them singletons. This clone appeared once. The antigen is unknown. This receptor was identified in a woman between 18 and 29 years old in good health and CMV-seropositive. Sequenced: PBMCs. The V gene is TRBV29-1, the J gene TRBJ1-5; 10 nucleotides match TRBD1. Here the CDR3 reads CSVQTGGSQPQHF. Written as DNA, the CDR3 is TGCAGCGTTCAGACAGGGGGCAGCCAGCCCCAGCATTTT.